The 26 T cell receptor beta chains below were found in one sample sequenced in a study of shared clonotypes between healthy human individuals. This table comes from immunoSEQ multiplex PCR, and its TCRdb copy is limited to in-frame clones, with some not included. The sample consists of millions of clones, around 94% of them appearing once. Sample: naive CD4+ T cells sorted from blood. Documented subset: CD45RA+ positively selected. The receptor source for this set is a man between 18 and 35 years old in good health.

Note on this clone: At the DNA level, this CDR3 is encoded by other sequences in the same sample as well. The CDR3 sequence: CASSSGQGGNYGYTF. The CDR3 DNA follows: TGCGCCAGCAGCTCAGGACAGGGGGGCAACTATGGCTACACCTTC. The chain uses TRBV5-1 and TRBJ1-2; 10 bases are shared with TRBD1. CDR3 length: 15 amino acids. After removal of 3 bases from V and 2 bases from J, the junction contained 4 bases not matched to a gene. The germline CDR1 and CDR2 sequences are SGHRS and YFSETQ.

This CDR3 is CAIKSGGRMDTQYF. DNA of the CDR3: TGTGCCATCAAGTCCGGGGGGCGCATGGATACGCAGTATTTT. The V and J genes are TRBV10-3 and TRBJ2-3, with D tentatively TRBD2 (7 bases). V lost 7 bases and J lost 6, with 17 bases in between. Germline loops: CDR1 ENHRY, CDR2 SYGVKD. The CDR3 runs to 14 residues.

The chain combines TRBV18 with TRBJ2-5; tentatively, D is TRBD1 or TRBD2 (6 bases each). Deletions cut 5 bases from V and 4 bases from J, with 17 bases between. The CDR3 sequence is 15 residues long. Germline V CDR1 and CDR2: KGHSH, LQKENI. CDR3 protein: CASSMTGAQPETQYF. The CDR3 nucleotides are TGTGCCAGCTCAATGACGGGGGCGCAGCCAGAGACCCAGTACTTC.

J is TRBJ1-4 and V is TRBV5-4; perhaps TRBD1 as D (5 bases). The germline CDR1 and CDR2 sequences are SGHNT and YYREEE (reference sequence). Trimming shortened V by 0 bases and J by 4 bases, and 10 bases separated the two germline ends. The CDR3 consists of 15 residues. CDR3 region: CASSLAPRVNEKLFF. In nucleotides, the CDR3 is TGTGCCAGCAGCTTGGCGCCCAGGGTTAATGAAAAACTGTTTTTT. Full variable domain (remainder filled in from reference TRBV5-4 and TRBJ1-4): ETGVTQSPTHLIKTRGQQVTLRCSSQSGHNTVSWYQQALGQGPQFIFQYYREEENGRGNFPPRFSGLQFPNYSSELNVNALELDDSALYLCASSLAPRVNEKLFFGSGTQLSVL.

About this clone itself: The same CDR3 arises from other DNA sequences in this sample as well. CDR3 in amino acids: CASSYSKGGNTEAFF. CDR3 nucleotides: TGTGCCAGCAGTTACTCGAAGGGTGGTAACACTGAAGCTTTCTTT. The chain joins TRBV6-5 to TRBJ1-1; D unresolved. Germline CDR1 is MNHEY and CDR2 is SVGAGI. The CDR3 has 15 residues. V was shortened by 0 bases and J by 2 bases, with 10 bases between the two germline ends.

This clone was recorded once. Other DNA variants within this sample encode the same CDR3. V is TRBV10-3 and J is TRBJ1-1; D gene ambiguous. The ends were cut back, 0 bases at V and 4 bases at J, with 3 bases in the middle. This CDR3 contains 12 residues. CDR1 and CDR2 (germline): ENHRY, SYGVKD. The CDR3 DNA follows: TGTGCCATCAGTGAGTCATCCACTGAAGCTTTCTTT. Translating it yields CAISESSTEAFF.

The chain is built from TRBV7-9 and TRBJ2-5, with D possibly matching TRBD1 (6 bases). Judging by the DNA end, TRBJ2-7 fits better; the J call may be wrong. Looked up from germline, CDR1 is SEHNR and CDR2 is FQNEAQ (reference sequence). This CDR3 is 15 amino acids long. CDR3 sequence (DNA): TGTGCCAGCAGCTCCCGGGACACCCTTTCCTACGAGCAGTACTTC. Translated: CASSSRDTLSYEQYF.

V and J are TRBV27 and TRBJ2-3; 9 nucleotides match TRBD2. V shed 0 bases and J 1 base; nucleotides not matched to a gene: 8. The germline V gene encodes CDR1 MNHEY and CDR2 SMNVEV (reference sequence). The CDR3 loop spans 18 amino acids. DNA of the CDR3: TGTGCCAGCAGTTTATCGGCCCCGGGACTAGCAGGCACAGATACGCAGTATTTT. It translates to CASSLSAPGLAGTDTQYF.

The chain combines TRBV7-2 with TRBJ1-6; D call uncertain. Trimming removed 5 bases from V and 7 bases from J, with 9 bases in between. CDR3 size: 13 residues. Germline V lookup: CDR1 SGHTA, CDR2 FQGNSA. The CDR3 DNA sequence: TGTGCCAGCAGCGATCGCAGGAATTCACCCCTCCACTTT. Encoded protein: CASSDRRNSPLHF.

As to this clone: Other DNA sequences of this sample code for an identical CDR3. The chain is built from TRBV5-1 and TRBJ1-3; unclear D gene. CDR3 length: 14 amino acids. The V gene lost 0 bases and the J gene lost 1 base, with 5 bases spanning the gap. The V gene's germline CDR1 is SGHRS and CDR2 YFSETQ. CDR3 loop: CASSLAGSGNTIYF. In DNA form, the CDR3 reads TGCGCCAGCAGCTTGGCCGGTTCTGGAAACACCATATATTTT.

The V gene is TRBV19, the J gene TRBJ1-3, with a possible D match to TRBD1 (6 bases). The ends were cut back, 5 bases at V and 2 bases at J, with 13 bases in the middle. The CDR3 has 15 residues. Per germline, CDR1 LNHDA and CDR2 SQIVND (reference sequence). CDR3 loop: CASSSRTEPGNTIYF. The CDR3 region has the DNA TGTGCCAGTAGTTCCAGGACAGAGCCTGGAAACACCATATATTTT.

The chain has TRBV18 and TRBJ2-1; 12 bases line up with TRBD2. V lost 1 base, J lost 4 bases, and 5 bases stayed unmatched. Germline V lookup: CDR1 KGHSH, CDR2 LQKENI. The CDR3 is made up of 17 amino acids. The CDR3 DNA reads TGTGCCAGCTCACCACGACGGACTAGCGGGGTATACAATGAGCAGTTCTTC. Protein: CASSPRRTSGVYNEQFF.

This chain connects TRBV6-6 to TRBJ2-3; 8 bases fit TRBD2. This CDR3 spans 15 amino acids. Germline lookup yields CDR1 MNHNY and CDR2 SVGAGI (reference sequence). Trimming took 4 bases from V and 4 from J; bases not matched to a gene: 7. Written as DNA, the CDR3 is TGTGCCAGCAGTTTTAGCGGGATGGGGTCAGATACGCAGTATTTT. It codes for CASSFSGMGSDTQYF.

V is TRBV6-6 and J is TRBJ2-7, with 10 bases identical to TRBD2. The CDR3 is 16 amino acids. From germline, CDR1 is MNHNY and CDR2 SVGAGI (reference sequence). V was clipped by 2 bases and J by 6 bases; unmatched bases: 10. The CDR3 loop reads CASSYTRPSGSGEQYF. The CDR3 DNA reads TGTGCCAGCAGTTACACCAGGCCTAGCGGGAGTGGCGAGCAGTACTTC.

The CDR3, as DNA: TGTGCCAGCAGCCAGACGGCGGGTTTCGAGCAGTACTTC. Translated: CASSQTAGFEQYF. The chain uses TRBV11-2 and TRBJ2-5; tentatively, D is TRBD2 (5 bases). The J call is doubtful: the DNA matches TRBJ2-7 better. Germline CDR1 SGHAT, CDR2 FQNNGV. The CDR3 consists of 13 residues.

The genes are TRBV18 and TRBJ1-1, with D tentatively TRBD1 (6 bases). V lost 3 bases to trimming and J lost 3 bases, with 20 bases between them. Germline V gene lookup returns CDR1 KGHSH and CDR2 LQKENI. The CDR3 loop spans 17 amino acids. DNA of the CDR3: TGTGCCAGCTCACCCCTCATGGGACAAGGGGGGGACACTGAAGCTTTCTTT. Protein sequence: CASSPLMGQGGDTEAFF.

The chain is built from TRBV7-9 and TRBJ2-7, with a weak D call TRBD1 (7 bases). The CDR3 covers 15 residues. V was cut by 2 bases and J by 6 bases, with 17 bases left in between. Germline values: CDR1 SEHNR, CDR2 FQNEAQ (reference sequence). The CDR3 nucleotides read TGTGCCAGCAGCTTACCTGGGGCAGGGGGGACCGAGCAGTACTTC. This encodes CASSLPGAGGTEQYF. The full variable domain, in which reference TRBV7-9 and TRBJ2-7 provide the parts outside the CDR3, is DTGVSQNPRHKITKRGQNVTFRCDPISEHNRLYWYRQTLGQGPEFLTYFQNEAQLEKSRLLSDRFSAERPKGSFSTLEIQRTEQGDSAMYLCASSLPGAGGTEQYFGPGTRLTVT.

This chain joins TRBV5-5 and TRBJ1-2; D not certain. CDR1 is SGHKS and CDR2 is YYEKEE in the germline V gene (reference sequence). The CDR3 sequence is 15 residues long. V was clipped by 0 bases and J by 0 bases, with 9 bases between them. The CDR3 DNA reads TGTGCCAGCAGCTTGGCCTACAGCCCTAACTATGGCTACACCTTC. Translation: CASSLAYSPNYGYTF.

The genes are TRBV11-2 and TRBJ2-7; maybe TRBD1 (6 bases). Germline V gene sequence: CDR1 SGHAT, CDR2 FQNNGV. This CDR3 is 12 amino acids long. V was cut by 5 bases and J by 7 bases, with 12 bases left in between. CDR3 sequence: CASSPNRAEQYF. Here the CDR3 DNA reads TGTGCCAGCAGCCCAAACAGGGCAGAGCAGTACTTC.

This rearrangement joins TRBV7-3 to TRBJ1-5; 8 bases line up with TRBD1. V shed 4 bases and J 1 base; nucleotides not matched to a gene: 9. CDR1 is SGHTA, CDR2 FQGTGA, per germline. CDR3 size: 17 residues. The CDR3 DNA reads TGTGCCAGCAGCTGGACAGGGTTTCTCTTCAGCAATCAGCCCCAGCATTTT. Translation gives CASSWTGFLFSNQPQHF.

This chain connects TRBV19 to TRBJ1-2, with D unresolved. The CDR3 totals 13 residues. Trimming took off 6 bases at V and 4 bases at J, with 12 bases between the two ends. In germline, CDR1 is LNHDA, CDR2 SQIVND (reference sequence). Written as DNA, the CDR3 is TGTGCCAGTAGATGGGCCCCGTCCTATGGCTACACCTTC. It encodes CASRWAPSYGYTF. Complete variable domain (other parts from reference TRBV19 and TRBJ1-2): DGGITQSPKYLFRKEGQNVTLSCEQNLNHDAMYWYRQDPGQGLRLIYYSQIVNDFQKGDIAEGYSVSREKKESFPLTVTSAQKNPTAFYLCASRWAPSYGYTFGSGTRLTVV.

This rearrangement joins TRBV19 to TRBJ2-7; 8 nucleotides line up with TRBD1. CDR1 is LNHDA, CDR2 SQIVND, per germline (reference sequence). This CDR3 comprises 15 residues. With 1 base clipped from V and 0 bases from J, the junction kept 2 bases outside the gene matches. CDR3 sequence (DNA): TGTGCCAGTAGTATAGGACAGGGGAGCTCCTACGAGCAGTACTTC. It specifies CASSIGQGSSYEQYF.

The CDR3 reads CATTGGYNNQPQHF. In DNA form, the CDR3 reads TGTGCCACCACGGGGGGGTATAACAATCAGCCCCAGCATTTT. The rearrangement joins TRBV19 to TRBJ1-5; weak D call: TRBD1 (5 bases). There are 14 residues in the CDR3. Germline V gene sequence: CDR1 LNHDA, CDR2 SQIVND (reference sequence). With 10 bases removed from V and 3 bases from J, the gap between germline ends came to 16 bases.

The chain combines TRBV5-4 with TRBJ2-1, with D possibly being TRBD2 (5 bases). Trimming shortened V by 0 bases and J by 5 bases, and 12 bases separated the two germline ends. Germline loops: CDR1 SGHNT, CDR2 YYREEE (reference sequence). The CDR3 extends over 15 amino acids. DNA of the CDR3: TGTGCCAGCAGCTTGGATAGGACTGCCGACAATGAGCAGTTCTTC. Translation: CASSLDRTADNEQFF.

The chain uses TRBV28 and TRBJ2-7; D perhaps matches TRBD1 (6 bases). Germline lookup yields CDR1 MDHEN and CDR2 SYDVKM. V was trimmed by 7 bases and J by 2 bases, leaving 12 bases between them. There are 13 residues in the CDR3. CDR3 protein: CASTRGSAYEQYF. CDR3 bases: TGTGCCAGCACGAGGGGGTCGGCCTACGAGCAGTACTTC.

The CDR3 DNA reads TGCGCCAGCAGCCAAGGGCCCGCAGTTAACTTAAATGAAAAACTGTTTTTT. This sequence encodes CASSQGPAVNLNEKLFF. The chain has TRBV4-1 and TRBJ1-4; D gene unclear. V was cut by 1 base and J by 5 bases, with 17 bases left in between. The germline CDR1 and CDR2 sequences are MGHRA and YSYEKL. This CDR3 comprises 17 residues.